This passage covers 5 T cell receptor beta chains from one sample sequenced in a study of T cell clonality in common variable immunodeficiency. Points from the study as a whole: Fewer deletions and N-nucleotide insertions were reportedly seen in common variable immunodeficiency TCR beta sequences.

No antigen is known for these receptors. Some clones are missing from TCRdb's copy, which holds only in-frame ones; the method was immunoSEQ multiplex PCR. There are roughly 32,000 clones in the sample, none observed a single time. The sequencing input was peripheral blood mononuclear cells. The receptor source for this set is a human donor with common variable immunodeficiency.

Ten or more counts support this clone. The chain's CDR3 is CASNPGLEVDTQYF. Incomplete CDR3 DNA: TGTGCCAGCAACCCAGGACTAGAGGTGGATACG. The V and J genes are TRBV5-8 and TRBJ2-3, with TRBD2 matching 7 bases. The read ends 3 residues before the CDR3 terminus; that terminus is restored from the germline J gene. The germline V gene has CDR1 SGHTS and CDR2 YDEGEE. V trimming: 6 bases; J trimming: 6 bases; junction bases outside the gene matches: 10. The CDR3 runs 14 residues.

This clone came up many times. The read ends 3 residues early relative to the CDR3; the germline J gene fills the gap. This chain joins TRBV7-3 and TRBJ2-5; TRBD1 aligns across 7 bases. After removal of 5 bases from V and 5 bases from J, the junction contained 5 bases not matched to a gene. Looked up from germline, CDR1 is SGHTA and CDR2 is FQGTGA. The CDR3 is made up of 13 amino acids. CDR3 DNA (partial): TGTGCCAGCAGCCCTGACAGGGCCGAGACC. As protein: CASSPDRAET. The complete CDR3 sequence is CASSPDRAETQYF.

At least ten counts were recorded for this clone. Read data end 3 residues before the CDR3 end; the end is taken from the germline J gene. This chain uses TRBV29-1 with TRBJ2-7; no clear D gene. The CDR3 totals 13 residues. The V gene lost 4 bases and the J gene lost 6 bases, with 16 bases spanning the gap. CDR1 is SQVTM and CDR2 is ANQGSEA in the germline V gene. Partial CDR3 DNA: TGCAGCGTTGTAGGGCAGACCACCATCGAG. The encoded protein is CSVVGQTTIE. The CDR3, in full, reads CSVVGQTTIEQYF.

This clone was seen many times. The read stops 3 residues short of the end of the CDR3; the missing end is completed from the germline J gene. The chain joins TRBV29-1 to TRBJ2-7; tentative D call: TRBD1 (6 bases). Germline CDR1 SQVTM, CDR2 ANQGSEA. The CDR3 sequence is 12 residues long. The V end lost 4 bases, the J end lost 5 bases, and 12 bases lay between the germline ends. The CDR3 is CSVGSGVDEQYF. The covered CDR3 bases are TGCAGCGTTGGGTCAGGGGTGGACGAG.

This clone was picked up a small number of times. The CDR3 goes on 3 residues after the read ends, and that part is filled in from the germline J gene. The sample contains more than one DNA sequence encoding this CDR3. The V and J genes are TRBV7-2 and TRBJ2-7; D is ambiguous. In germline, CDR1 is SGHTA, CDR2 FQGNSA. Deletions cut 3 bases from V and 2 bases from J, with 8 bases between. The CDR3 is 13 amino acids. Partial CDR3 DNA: TGTGCCAGCAGCTTGGCCCCAACCTACGAG. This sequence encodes CASSLAPTYE. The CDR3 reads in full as CASSLAPTYEQYF.